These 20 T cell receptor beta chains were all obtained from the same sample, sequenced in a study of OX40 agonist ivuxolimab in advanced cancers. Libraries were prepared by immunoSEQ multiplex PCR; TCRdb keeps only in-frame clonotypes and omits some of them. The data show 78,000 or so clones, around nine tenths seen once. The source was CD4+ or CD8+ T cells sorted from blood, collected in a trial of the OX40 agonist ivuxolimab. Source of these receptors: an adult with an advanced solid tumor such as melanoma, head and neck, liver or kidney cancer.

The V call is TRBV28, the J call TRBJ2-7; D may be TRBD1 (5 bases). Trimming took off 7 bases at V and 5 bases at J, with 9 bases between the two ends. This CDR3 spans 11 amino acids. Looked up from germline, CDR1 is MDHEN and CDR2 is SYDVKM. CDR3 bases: TGTGCCAGCACCGACAGACACGAGCAGTACTTC. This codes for CASTDRHEQYF.

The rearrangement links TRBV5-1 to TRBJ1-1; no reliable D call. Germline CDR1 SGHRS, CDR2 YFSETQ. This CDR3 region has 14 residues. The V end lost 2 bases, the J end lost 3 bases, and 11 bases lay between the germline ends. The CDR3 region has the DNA TGCGCCAGCAGCTTACCAGGCGGGGACACTGAAGCTTTCTTT. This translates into CASSLPGGDTEAFF.

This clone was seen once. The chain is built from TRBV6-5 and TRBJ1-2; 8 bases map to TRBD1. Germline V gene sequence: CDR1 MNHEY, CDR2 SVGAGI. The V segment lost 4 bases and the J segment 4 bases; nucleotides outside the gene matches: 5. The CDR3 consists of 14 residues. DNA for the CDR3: TGTGCCAGCAGTTCAGGGGGCGTCGGCTATGGCTACACCTTC. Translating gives CASSSGGVGYGYTF.

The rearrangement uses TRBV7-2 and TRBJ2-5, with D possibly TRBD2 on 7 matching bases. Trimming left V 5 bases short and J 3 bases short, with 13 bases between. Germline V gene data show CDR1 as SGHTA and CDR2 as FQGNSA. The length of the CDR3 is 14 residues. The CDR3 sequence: CASSGGALKETQYF. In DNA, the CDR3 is TGTGCCAGCAGCGGGGGGGCCTTGAAAGAGACCCAGTACTTC. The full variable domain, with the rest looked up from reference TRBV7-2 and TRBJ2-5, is GAGVSQSPSNKVTEKGKDVELRCDPISGHTALYWYRQSLGQGLEFLIYFQGNSAPDKSGLPSDRFSAERTGGSVSTLTIQRTQQEDSAVYLCASSGGALKETQYFGPGTRLLVL.

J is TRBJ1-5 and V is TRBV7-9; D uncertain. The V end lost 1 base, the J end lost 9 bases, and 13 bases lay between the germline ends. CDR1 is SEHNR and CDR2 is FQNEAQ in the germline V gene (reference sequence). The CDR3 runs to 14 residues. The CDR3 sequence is CASSLDGESTPQHF. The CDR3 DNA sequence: TGTGCCAGCAGCTTAGATGGGGAATCGACGCCCCAGCATTTT.

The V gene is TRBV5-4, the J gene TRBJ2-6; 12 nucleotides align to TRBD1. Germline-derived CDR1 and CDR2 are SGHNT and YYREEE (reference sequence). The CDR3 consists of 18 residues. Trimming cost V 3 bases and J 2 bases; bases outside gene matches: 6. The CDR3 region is CASSSRDRGQAGANVLTF. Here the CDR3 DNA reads TGTGCCAGCAGCTCCCGGGACAGGGGGCAAGCTGGGGCCAACGTCCTGACTTTC.

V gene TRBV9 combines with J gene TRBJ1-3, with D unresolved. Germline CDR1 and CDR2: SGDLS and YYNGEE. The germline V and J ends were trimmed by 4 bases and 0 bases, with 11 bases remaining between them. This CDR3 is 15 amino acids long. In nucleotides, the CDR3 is TGTGCCAGCAGCCCAGGACCGGACTCTGGAAACACCATATATTTT. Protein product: CASSPGPDSGNTIYF.

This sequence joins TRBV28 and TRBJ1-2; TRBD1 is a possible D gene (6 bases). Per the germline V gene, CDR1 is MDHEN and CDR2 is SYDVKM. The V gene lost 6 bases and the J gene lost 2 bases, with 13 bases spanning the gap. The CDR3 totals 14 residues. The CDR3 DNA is TGTGCCAGCAGGTCCCAGGGGAGGAACTATGGCTACACCTTC. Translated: CASRSQGRNYGYTF.

DNA for the CDR3: TGTGCCAGTAGTATGGACCCGCAGGTGGTCGCCCAGCATTTT. It translates to CASSMDPQVVAQHF. V usage is TRBV19 and J usage is TRBJ1-5; D is unresolved. CDR1 LNHDA and CDR2 SQIVND come from the germline V gene (reference sequence). There are 14 residues in the CDR3. V was pared by 3 bases and J by 11 bases, with 17 bases between.

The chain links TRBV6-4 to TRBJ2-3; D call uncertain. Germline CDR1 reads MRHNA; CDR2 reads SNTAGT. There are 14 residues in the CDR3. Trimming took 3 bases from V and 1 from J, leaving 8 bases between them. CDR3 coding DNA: TGTGCCAGCAGTGAGGTTGGGGGCACAGATACGCAGTATTTT. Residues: CASSEVGGTDTQYF.

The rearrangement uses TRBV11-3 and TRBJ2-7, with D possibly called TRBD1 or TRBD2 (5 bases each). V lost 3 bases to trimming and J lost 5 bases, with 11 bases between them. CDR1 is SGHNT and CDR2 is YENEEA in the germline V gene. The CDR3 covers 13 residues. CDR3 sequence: CASSFGAFDEQYF. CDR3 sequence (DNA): TGTGCCAGCAGCTTCGGGGCCTTCGACGAGCAGTACTTC.

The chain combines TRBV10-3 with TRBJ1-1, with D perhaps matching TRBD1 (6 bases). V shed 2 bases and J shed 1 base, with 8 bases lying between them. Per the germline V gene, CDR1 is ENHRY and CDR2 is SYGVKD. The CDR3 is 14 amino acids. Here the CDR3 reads CAISEKTGNTEAFF. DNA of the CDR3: TGTGCCATCAGTGAGAAGACAGGGAACACTGAAGCTTTCTTT.

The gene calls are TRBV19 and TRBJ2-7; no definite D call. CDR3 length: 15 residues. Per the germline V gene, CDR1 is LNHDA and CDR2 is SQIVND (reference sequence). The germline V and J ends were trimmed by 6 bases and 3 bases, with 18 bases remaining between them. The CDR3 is CASSPGRFNHYEQYF. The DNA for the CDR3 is TGTGCCAGTAGCCCTGGACGGTTTAATCACTACGAGCAGTACTTC.

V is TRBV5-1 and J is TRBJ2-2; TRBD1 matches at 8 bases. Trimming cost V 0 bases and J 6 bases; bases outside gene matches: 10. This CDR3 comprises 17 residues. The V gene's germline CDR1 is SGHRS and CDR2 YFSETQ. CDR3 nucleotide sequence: TGCGCCAGCAGCTTGGCTGCGTCGGACAGGGTAGCCGGGGAGCTGTTTTTT. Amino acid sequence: CASSLAASDRVAGELFF.

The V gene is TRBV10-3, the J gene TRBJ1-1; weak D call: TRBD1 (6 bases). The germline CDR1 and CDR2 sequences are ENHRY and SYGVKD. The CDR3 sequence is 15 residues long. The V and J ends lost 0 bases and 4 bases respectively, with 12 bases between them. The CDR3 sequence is CAISESNRAGTEAFF. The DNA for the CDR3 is TGTGCCATCAGTGAGTCAAACAGGGCGGGCACTGAAGCTTTCTTT.

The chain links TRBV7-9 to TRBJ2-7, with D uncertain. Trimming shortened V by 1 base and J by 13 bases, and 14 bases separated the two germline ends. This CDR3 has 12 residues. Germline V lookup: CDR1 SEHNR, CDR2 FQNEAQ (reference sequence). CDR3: CASSLVEGHQYF. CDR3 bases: TGTGCCAGCAGCTTAGTAGAAGGGCATCAATACTTC.

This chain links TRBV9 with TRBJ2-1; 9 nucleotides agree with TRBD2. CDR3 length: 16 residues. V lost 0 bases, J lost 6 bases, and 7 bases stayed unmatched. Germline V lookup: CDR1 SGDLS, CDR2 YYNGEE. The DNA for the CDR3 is TGTGCCAGCAGCGTAGGGGCGGCGGGGGGGCTCAATGAGCAGTTCTTC. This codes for CASSVGAAGGLNEQFF. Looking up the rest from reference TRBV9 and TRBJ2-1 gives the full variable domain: DSGVTQTPKHLITATGQRVTLRCSPRSGDLSVYWYQQSLDQGLQFLIQYYNGEERAKGNILERFSAQQFPDLHSELNLSSLELGDSALYFCASSVGAAGGLNEQFFGPGTRLTVL.

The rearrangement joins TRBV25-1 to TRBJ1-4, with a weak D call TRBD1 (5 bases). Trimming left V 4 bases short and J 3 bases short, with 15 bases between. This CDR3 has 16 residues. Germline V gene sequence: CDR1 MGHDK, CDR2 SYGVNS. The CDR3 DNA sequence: TGTGCCAGCAGTGCACCTTGGGGGAGGGCTAATGAAAAACTGTTTTTT. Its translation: CASSAPWGRANEKLFF. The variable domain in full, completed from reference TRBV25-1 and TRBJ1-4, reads EADIYQTPRYLVIGTGKKITLECSQTMGHDKMYWYQQDPGMELHLIHYSYGVNSTEKGDLSSESTVSRIRTEHFPLTLESARPSHTSQYLCASSAPWGRANEKLFFGSGTQLSVL.

The CDR3 protein is CASTVAFGFGNTIYF. The CDR3 DNA reads TGTGCCAGCACCGTAGCGTTCGGGTTTGGAAACACCATATATTTT. The rearrangement links TRBV7-8 to TRBJ1-3; D remains unclear. V lost 7 bases to trimming and J lost 3 bases, with 16 bases between them. This CDR3 spans 15 amino acids. The germline CDR1 and CDR2 sequences are SGHVS and FQNEAQ.

CDR3 nucleotides: TGTGCCAGCAGCGGACAGGGCCTCGCGAACACCGGGGAGCTGTTTTTT. Translated, it gives CASSGQGLANTGELFF. This chain links TRBV2 with TRBJ2-2; 8 positions match TRBD1. CDR3 length: 16 amino acids. The junction had 6 bases not matched to a gene; V was cut back by 6 bases and J by 0 bases. Germline V gene data show CDR1 as SNHLY and CDR2 as FYNNEI.